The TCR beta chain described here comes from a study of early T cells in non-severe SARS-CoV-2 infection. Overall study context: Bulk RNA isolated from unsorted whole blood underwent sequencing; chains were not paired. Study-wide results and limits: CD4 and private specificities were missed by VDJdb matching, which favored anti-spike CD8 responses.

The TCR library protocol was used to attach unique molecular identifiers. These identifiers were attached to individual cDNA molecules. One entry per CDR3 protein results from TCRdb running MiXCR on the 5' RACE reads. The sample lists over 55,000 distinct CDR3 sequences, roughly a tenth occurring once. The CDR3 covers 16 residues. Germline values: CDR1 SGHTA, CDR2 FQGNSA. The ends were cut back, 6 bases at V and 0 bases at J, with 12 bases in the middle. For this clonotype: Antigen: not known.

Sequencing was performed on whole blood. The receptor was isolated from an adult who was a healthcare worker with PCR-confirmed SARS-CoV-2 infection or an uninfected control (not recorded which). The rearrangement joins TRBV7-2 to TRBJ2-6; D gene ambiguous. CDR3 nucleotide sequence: TGTGCCAGCAGTTACGGCCCCTCCTCTGGGGCCAACGTCCTGACTTTC. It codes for CASSYGPSSGANVLTF.